The rows below give T cell receptor beta chains drawn from one sample of a study of a mutant IDH1 vaccine in newly diagnosed glioma. Generated by immunoSEQ multiplex PCR, the TCRdb table keeps only in-frame clones and is missing some. The sample records roughly 50,000 clones, roughly 82% being singletons. For these TCRs, the target antigens are not known. The sample was PBMCs, taken from a glioma patient whose treatment included an IDH1 peptide vaccine. Receptor source: a woman between 18 and 29 years old with glioma. Some clones in this sample may be carry-over from other donors' samples. Both conserved end residues are part of each CDR3. D genes are given only for firm matches. Clone size is given for some rows only: seen once, a few or many times, or a class if the clone is expanded.

TRBV5-1	NA	TRBD1	TRBJ2-2	CASSSSRTGAPNTGELFF	TGCGCCAGCAGCTCATCCCGAACAGGGGCTCCGAACACCGGGGAGCTGTTTTTT
TRBV9	NA	TRBD2	TRBJ2-1	CASSKGTSDYNEQFF	TGTGCCAGCAGCAAGGGGACTAGCGACTACAATGAGCAGTTCTTC
TRBV5-1	NA	NA	TRBJ2-5	CASSFGNTQETQYF	TGCGCCAGCAGCTTTGGGAACACACAAGAGACCCAGTACTTC
TRBV6-1	NA	NA	TRBJ2-7	CASRGDGYEQYF	TGTGCCAGCAGAGGGGACGGGTACGAGCAGTACTTC
TRBV5-4	NA	NA	TRBJ1-1	CASSLAGSMGTEAFF	TGTGCCAGCAGCTTGGCCGGGTCCATGGGGACTGAAGCTTTCTTT
TRBV7-2	NA	NA	TRBJ2-7	CASSLRRPKILGHEQYF	TGTGCCAGCAGCTTGCGGCGTCCCAAAATCCTAGGCCACGAGCAGTACTTC
TRBV9	NA	NA	TRBJ2-1	CASSAEGDEQFF	TGTGCCAGCAGCGCCGAGGGGGATGAGCAGTTCTTC
TRBV5-1	NA	NA	TRBJ2-7	CASSYAGQLYEQYF	TGCGCCAGCAGTTATGCCGGACAGCTCTACGAGCAGTACTTC
TRBV7-2	NA	NA	TRBJ2-7	CASRHGDFPYEQYF	TGTGCCAGCAGACATGGGGACTTCCCCTACGAGCAGTACTTC
TRBV5-5	NA	TRBD1	TRBJ1-1	CASSTPTGRTEAFF	TGTGCCAGCAGCACCCCGACAGGGCGGACTGAAGCTTTCTTT
TRBV6-4	NA	NA	TRBJ2-2	CASSDTPTGELFF	TGTGCCAGCAGTGACACCCCCACCGGGGAGCTGTTTTTT
TRBV5-1	NA	TRBD1	TRBJ1-1	CASSSGQGVNTEAFF	TGCGCCAGCAGCTCTGGACAGGGGGTGAACACTGAAGCTTTCTTT
TRBV19	NA	TRBD1	TRBJ2-3	CASTLTGGTDTQYF	TGTGCCAGTACCCTGACAGGGGGGACAGATACGCAGTATTTT
TRBV7-7	NA	NA	TRBJ2-1	CASSLGGAPGHEQFF	TGTGCTAGCAGCTTAGGAGGGGCCCCAGGGCATGAGCAGTTCTTC
TRBV5-6	NA	NA	TRBJ2-7	CASSPGPNSYEQYF	TGTGCCAGCAGCCCTGGACCGAACTCCTACGAGCAGTACTTC
TRBV9	NA	NA	TRBJ2-7	CASSGDGTYEQYF	TGTGCCAGCAGCGGGGACGGCACCTACGAGCAGTACTTC
TRBV19	NA	TRBD1	TRBJ1-5	CASTEGDSLYQPQHF	TGTGCCAGTACCGAGGGGGACAGCCTTTATCAGCCCCAGCATTTT
TRBV28	once	NA	TRBJ2-5	CASSSGVQETQYF	TGTGCCAGCAGTTCAGGGGTCCAAGAGACCCAGTACTTC
TRBV6-5	NA	TRBD2	TRBJ2-1	CASSYLLAGGPYEQFF	TGTGCCAGCAGTTACCTCCTAGCGGGGGGGCCTTATGAGCAGTTCTTC
TRBV7-2	NA	TRBD2	TRBJ2-4	CASSIPSGRTQNIQYF	TGTGCCAGCAGCATCCCTAGCGGGAGAACCCAAAACATTCAGTACTTC
TRBV9	few	TRBD1	TRBJ1-1	CASSALTGSTEAFF	TGTGCCAGCAGCGCCCTGACAGGGAGCACTGAAGCTTTCTTT
TRBV15	NA	NA	TRBJ2-7	CATSRWGTYEQYF	TGTGCCACCAGCAGATGGGGTACCTACGAGCAGTACTTC
TRBV10-3	NA	NA	TRBJ2-5	CAISEGQETQYF	TGTGCCATCAGTGAGGGACAGGAGACCCAGTACTTC
TRBV7-9	NA	TRBD1	TRBJ1-1	CASSFKGARYTEAFF	TGTGCCAGCAGCTTTAAGGGGGCGCGGTACACTGAAGCTTTCTTT
TRBV2	NA	NA	TRBJ1-2	CASALSGGSYGYTF	TGTGCCAGCGCCCTCTCCGGGGGCTCGTATGGCTACACCTTC
TRBV6-1	NA	NA	TRBJ2-1	CASTEGRNNEQFF	TGTGCCAGCACTGAGGGCCGGAACAATGAGCAGTTCTTC
TRBV5-6	NA	NA	TRBJ2-7	CASSLRRGHEQYF	TGTGCCAGCAGCTTGCGCCGGGGCCACGAGCAGTACTTC